The rows below give T cell receptor beta chains drawn from one sample of a study of Ad26.COV2.S vaccination and SARS-CoV-2 variants. Assay used: immunoSEQ multiplex PCR; TCRdb lists only in-frame clones, some missing. The sample holds fewer than 800,000 clones, around 92% seen once. This material consisted of peripheral blood, taken in a trial of Ad26.COV2.S vaccine versus placebo. The receptors derive from a person aged 18-65 years who received the Ad26.COV2.S COVID-19 vaccine or a placebo. Both conserved end residues are part of each CDR3. The order of the fields is CDR3 protein, CDR3 DNA, V gene, clone size, D gene, J gene. A D gene is named only where the DNA matches it firmly. A row's size may be missing; if present it is once, few, many or a size class.

cdr3_aa: CAWGGTVFIEQYF
cdr3_nt: TGTGCCTGGGGAGGGACAGTCTTTATCGAGCAGTACTTC
v_call: TRBV30
clone_size: NA
d_call: NA
j_call: TRBJ2-7

cdr3_aa: CASSGLGPKTDTQYF
cdr3_nt: TGTGCCAGCTCAGGATTGGGCCCAAAGACGGATACGCAGTATTTT
v_call: TRBV18
clone_size: NA
d_call: NA
j_call: TRBJ2-3

cdr3_aa: CAWDTGEKLFF
cdr3_nt: TGTGCCTGGGATACAGGTGAAAAACTGTTTTTT
v_call: TRBV30
clone_size: NA
d_call: NA
j_call: TRBJ1-4

cdr3_aa: CASSESIGLAGGPEQFF
cdr3_nt: TGTGCCAGCAGTGAGTCAATAGGACTAGCGGGGGGCCCTGAGCAGTTCTTC
v_call: TRBV25-1
clone_size: NA
d_call: TRBD2
j_call: TRBJ2-1

cdr3_aa: CATRQTAGGTNTGELFF
cdr3_nt: TGTGCCACCCGGCAAACGGCGGGCGGGACGAACACCGGGGAGCTGTTTTTT
v_call: TRBV15
clone_size: NA
d_call: NA
j_call: TRBJ2-2

cdr3_aa: CAMAGRTSKQFF
cdr3_nt: TGTGCCATGGCGGGACGGACCTCGAAGCAGTTCTTC
v_call: TRBV21-1
clone_size: NA
d_call: NA
j_call: TRBJ2-1

cdr3_aa: CASSQGGGNNSPLHF
cdr3_nt: TGTGCCAGCAGCCAAGGTGGAGGGAACAACTCACCCCTCCACTTT
v_call: TRBV3-1/TRBV3-2
clone_size: NA
d_call: NA
j_call: TRBJ1-6

cdr3_aa: CASSQGWDRAYEQYF
cdr3_nt: TGCGCCAGCAGCCAAGGGTGGGACAGGGCCTACGAGCAGTACTTC
v_call: TRBV4-3
clone_size: NA
d_call: TRBD1
j_call: TRBJ2-7

cdr3_aa: CASSQDTFGAGARNEQFF
cdr3_nt: TGCGCCAGCAGCCAAGATACATTCGGGGCGGGGGCTCGGAATGAGCAGTTCTTC
v_call: TRBV4-3
clone_size: once
d_call: NA
j_call: TRBJ2-1

cdr3_aa: CASSYRGQDGNQPQHF
cdr3_nt: TGTGCCAGCAGTTACCGGGGACAGGATGGAAATCAGCCCCAGCATTTT
v_call: TRBV6-2/TRBV6-3
clone_size: NA
d_call: TRBD1
j_call: TRBJ1-5

cdr3_aa: CAWDQGQINTGELFF
cdr3_nt: TGTGCCTGGGACCAAGGACAGATTAACACCGGGGAGCTGTTTTTT
v_call: TRBV30
clone_size: few
d_call: NA
j_call: TRBJ2-2

cdr3_aa: CASSLDHPGRETQYF
cdr3_nt: TGTGCCAGCAGCTTAGATCACCCAGGGAGAGAGACCCAGTACTTC
v_call: TRBV11-2
clone_size: NA
d_call: NA
j_call: TRBJ2-5

cdr3_aa: CASRGTGGNTEAFF
cdr3_nt: TGCGCCAGCAGGGGGACAGGGGGGAACACTGAAGCTTTCTTT
v_call: TRBV10-2
clone_size: NA
d_call: TRBD1
j_call: TRBJ1-1

cdr3_aa: CASSGAGGYNEQFF
cdr3_nt: TGTGCCAGCAGCGGGGCGGGGGGATACAATGAGCAGTTCTTC
v_call: TRBV7-2
clone_size: NA
d_call: TRBD2
j_call: TRBJ2-1

cdr3_aa: CASSPRAGMNTEAFF
cdr3_nt: TGTGCCAGCAGCCCCCGTGCGGGCATGAACACTGAAGCTTTCTTT
v_call: TRBV9
clone_size: NA
d_call: NA
j_call: TRBJ1-1

cdr3_aa: CASGSRVSTGAFF
cdr3_nt: TGCGCCAGCGGATCCAGAGTTAGTACCGGAGCTTTCTTT
v_call: TRBV10-1
clone_size: NA
d_call: NA
j_call: TRBJ1-1

cdr3_aa: CASSSRHPNTEAFF
cdr3_nt: TGTGCCAGCAGCTCTCGACACCCGAACACTGAAGCTTTCTTT
v_call: TRBV7-8
clone_size: NA
d_call: NA
j_call: TRBJ1-1

cdr3_aa: CASSQAGWQEKLFF
cdr3_nt: TGTGCCAGCAGCCAGGCAGGGTGGCAAGAAAAACTGTTTTTT
v_call: TRBV14
clone_size: NA
d_call: NA
j_call: TRBJ1-4

cdr3_aa: CASTVTGTANEKLFF
cdr3_nt: TGCGCCAGCACCGTGACCGGGACAGCAAATGAAAAACTGTTTTTT
v_call: TRBV5-1
clone_size: NA
d_call: TRBD1
j_call: TRBJ1-4

cdr3_aa: CASSVGRVEYYNEQFF
cdr3_nt: TGTGCCAGCAGCGTAGGTCGGGTAGAATACTACAATGAGCAGTTCTTC
v_call: TRBV9
clone_size: NA
d_call: NA
j_call: TRBJ2-1

cdr3_aa: CATSEGTADEQFF
cdr3_nt: TGTGCCACCAGTGAGGGGACAGCCGATGAGCAGTTCTTC
v_call: TRBV24-1
clone_size: once
d_call: TRBD1
j_call: TRBJ2-1

cdr3_aa: CASSENYNSPLHF
cdr3_nt: TGTGCCAGCAGTGAAAACTATAATTCACCCCTCCACTTT
v_call: TRBV12-3/TRBV12-4
clone_size: NA
d_call: NA
j_call: TRBJ1-6

cdr3_aa: CASRGQIQTGELFF
cdr3_nt: TGTGCCAGCAGGGGACAGATTCAAACCGGGGAGCTGTTTTTT
v_call: TRBV27
clone_size: few
d_call: TRBD1
j_call: TRBJ2-2

cdr3_aa: CASSVGGGRYNEQFF
cdr3_nt: TGTGCCAGCAGCGTAGGGGGAGGGCGGTACAATGAGCAGTTCTTC
v_call: TRBV9
clone_size: NA
d_call: TRBD2
j_call: TRBJ2-1

cdr3_aa: CASSLDRGREGYTF
cdr3_nt: TGCGCCAGCAGCTTAGACAGGGGGCGGGAAGGCTACACCTTC
v_call: TRBV5-1
clone_size: NA
d_call: TRBD1
j_call: TRBJ1-2

cdr3_aa: CASRQGGTLNTEAFF
cdr3_nt: TGTGCCAGCAGGCAGGGGGGGACCCTGAACACTGAAGCTTTCTTT
v_call: TRBV6-5
clone_size: NA
d_call: TRBD1
j_call: TRBJ1-1

cdr3_aa: CASSPTATPWNEQFF
cdr3_nt: TGTGCCAGCAGTCCAACAGCCACCCCATGGAATGAGCAGTTCTTC
v_call: TRBV27
clone_size: NA
d_call: NA
j_call: TRBJ2-1

cdr3_aa: CASSLGSSGANVLTF
cdr3_nt: TGCGCCAGCAGCTTAGGTAGCTCTGGGGCCAACGTCCTGACTTTC
v_call: TRBV5-1
clone_size: NA
d_call: NA
j_call: TRBJ2-6

cdr3_aa: CASSLVGTSGRVNEQFF
cdr3_nt: TGTGCCAGCAGCTTAGTGGGGACTAGCGGGAGGGTAAATGAGCAGTTCTTC
v_call: TRBV7-9
clone_size: NA
d_call: TRBD2
j_call: TRBJ2-1

cdr3_aa: CASSYLAFNEQFF
cdr3_nt: TGTGCCAGCAGTTACTTAGCTTTCAATGAGCAGTTCTTC
v_call: TRBV6-6
clone_size: NA
d_call: NA
j_call: TRBJ2-1

cdr3_aa: CASTDQGAYEQYF
cdr3_nt: TGTGCCAGCACAGATCAGGGAGCCTACGAGCAGTACTTC
v_call: TRBV6-5
clone_size: NA
d_call: NA
j_call: TRBJ2-7

cdr3_aa: CASSLTGEETQYF
cdr3_nt: TGCGCCAGCAGCCTTACAGGGGAAGAGACCCAGTACTTC
v_call: TRBV5-1
clone_size: NA
d_call: TRBD1
j_call: TRBJ2-5

cdr3_aa: CASSTDRGFSPLHF
cdr3_nt: TGTGCCAGCAGTACCGACAGGGGTTTTTCACCCCTCCACTTT
v_call: TRBV2
clone_size: once
d_call: TRBD1
j_call: TRBJ1-6

cdr3_aa: CASSPLSGDWASEQFF
cdr3_nt: TGTGCCAGCAGCCCCTTGAGCGGGGACTGGGCAAGTGAGCAGTTCTTC
v_call: TRBV14
clone_size: NA
d_call: TRBD2
j_call: TRBJ2-1

cdr3_aa: CASSPGPPRELFF
cdr3_nt: TGTGCCAGCAGCCCCGGCCCTCCCCGGGAGCTGTTTTTT
v_call: TRBV3-1/TRBV3-2
clone_size: NA
d_call: NA
j_call: TRBJ2-2

cdr3_aa: CASLDRATNEKLFF
cdr3_nt: TGTGCCTCCCTGGACCGTGCAACTAATGAAAAACTGTTTTTT
v_call: TRBV30
clone_size: NA
d_call: NA
j_call: TRBJ1-4

cdr3_aa: CASKLGTEEVF
cdr3_nt: TGTGCCAGCAAATTGGGAACAGAGGAGGTCTTC
v_call: TRBV27
clone_size: NA
d_call: NA
j_call: TRBJ2-1

cdr3_aa: CASSLASRGTGELFF
cdr3_nt: TGTGCCAGCAGCTTGGCCAGCCGTGGGACCGGGGAGCTGTTTTTT
v_call: TRBV5-4
clone_size: NA
d_call: NA
j_call: TRBJ2-2

cdr3_aa: CASSIAGLAGENYEQYF
cdr3_nt: TGTGCCAGTAGTATAGCCGGACTAGCGGGGGAGAATTACGAGCAGTACTTC
v_call: TRBV19
clone_size: NA
d_call: TRBD2
j_call: TRBJ2-7

cdr3_aa: CASSFRDNGLAEQYF
cdr3_nt: TGTGCCAGCAGTTTCCGGGACAACGGGCTCGCCGAGCAGTACTTC
v_call: TRBV6-5
clone_size: NA
d_call: NA
j_call: TRBJ2-7

cdr3_aa: CASSFGQGRNEQYF
cdr3_nt: TGTGCCAGCAGCTTTGGACAGGGACGTAACGAGCAGTACTTC
v_call: TRBV6-5
clone_size: NA
d_call: TRBD1
j_call: TRBJ2-7

cdr3_aa: CASGLLYNEQFF
cdr3_nt: TGTGCCTCCGGACTGCTGTACAATGAGCAGTTCTTC
v_call: TRBV10-3
clone_size: NA
d_call: NA
j_call: TRBJ2-1

cdr3_aa: CASSLGAGTEAFF
cdr3_nt: TGTGCCAGCAGCCTGGGGGCGGGCACTGAAGCTTTCTTT
v_call: TRBV3-1/TRBV3-2
clone_size: NA
d_call: NA
j_call: TRBJ1-1

cdr3_aa: CATSDFRDSYNEQFF
cdr3_nt: TGTGCCACCAGTGATTTCAGGGACTCCTACAATGAGCAGTTCTTC
v_call: TRBV24-1
clone_size: once
d_call: NA
j_call: TRBJ2-1

cdr3_aa: CASSSRTGGIEAFF
cdr3_nt: TGTGCCAGCAGCTCCAGGACAGGGGGGATTGAAGCTTTCTTT
v_call: TRBV7-2
clone_size: NA
d_call: TRBD1
j_call: TRBJ1-1

cdr3_aa: CASSYSPSQGGEQYF
cdr3_nt: TGTGCCAGCAGTTACTCCCCTTCGCAGGGAGGGGAGCAGTACTTC
v_call: TRBV6-6
clone_size: NA
d_call: TRBD2
j_call: TRBJ2-7

cdr3_aa: CATRGGDNEQFF
cdr3_nt: TGTGCCACCAGGGGAGGGGACAATGAGCAGTTCTTC
v_call: TRBV19
clone_size: NA
d_call: NA
j_call: TRBJ2-1

cdr3_aa: CASSIRGYEQYF
cdr3_nt: TGTGCCAGTAGTATCAGGGGATACGAGCAGTACTTC
v_call: TRBV19
clone_size: NA
d_call: NA
j_call: TRBJ2-7

cdr3_aa: CSVGGPSTNTGELFF
cdr3_nt: TGCAGCGTTGGAGGTCCTAGCACAAACACCGGGGAGCTGTTTTTT
v_call: TRBV29-1
clone_size: NA
d_call: NA
j_call: TRBJ2-2

cdr3_aa: CASSSGQSYTEAFF
cdr3_nt: TGCGCCAGCAGCTCGGGACAGAGCTACACTGAAGCTTTCTTT
v_call: TRBV5-1
clone_size: few
d_call: TRBD1
j_call: TRBJ1-1

cdr3_aa: CASSEPGRIYGYTF
cdr3_nt: TGTGCCAGCAGTGAACCCGGACGGATCTATGGCTACACCTTC
v_call: TRBV6-1
clone_size: NA
d_call: NA
j_call: TRBJ1-2